The 29 T cell receptor beta chains reported below all come from one sample, sequenced in a study of shared clonotypes between healthy human individuals. Produced via immunoSEQ multiplex PCR; TCRdb's table is partial and in-frame only. Seen here are about 1.5 million clones, roughly 97% observed once, and the top ten hold 1% to 1.5%. Sequenced input: naive CD4+ T cells sorted from blood. Subset: CD45RA+ positively selected. The receptor set was obtained from a man aged 30-40 years in good health.

The rearrangement uses TRBV9 and TRBJ2-3; TRBD2 aligns across 10 bases. In germline, CDR1 is SGDLS, CDR2 YYNGEE. The CDR3 spans 17 residues. The V gene end was trimmed by 0 bases and the J gene end by 1 base; junction bases not matched to a gene: 5. This chain's CDR3 is CASSVASGRAGTDTQYF. The CDR3 DNA sequence: TGTGCCAGCAGCGTAGCGAGCGGGAGGGCCGGCACAGATACGCAGTATTTT.

This chain uses TRBV19 with TRBJ2-2; D is undetermined. The V and J ends lost 1 base and 6 bases respectively, with 15 bases between them. The CDR3 consists of 16 residues. CDR1 and CDR2 (germline): LNHDA, SQIVND (reference sequence). DNA for the CDR3: TGTGCCAGTAGTATAGTTGTGACCCGGGCTCCCGGGGAGCTGTTTTTT. It translates to CASSIVVTRAPGELFF. The variable domain in full, with the rest retrieved from reference TRBV19 and TRBJ2-2, is DGGITQSPKYLFRKEGQNVTLSCEQNLNHDAMYWYRQDPGQGLRLIYYSQIVNDFQKGDIAEGYSVSREKKESFPLTVTSAQKNPTAFYLCASSIVVTRAPGELFFGEGSRLTVL.

The chain uses TRBV5-1 and TRBJ2-7, with 11 bases matching TRBD2. The V and J ends lost 2 bases and 3 bases, in that order; junction bases with no gene match: 4. Per the germline V gene, CDR1 is SGHRS and CDR2 is YFSETQ. The CDR3 contains 15 residues. The CDR3: CASSFTGTSGYEQYF. The CDR3 region has the DNA TGCGCCAGCAGCTTCACCGGGACTAGCGGCTACGAGCAGTACTTC.

With respect to this clone: The sample holds other DNA sequences that translate to the same CDR3. This chain links TRBV9 with TRBJ2-3; D is unclear. This CDR3 region has 12 residues. CDR1 and CDR2 from the germline V gene are SGDLS and YYNGEE. Trimming stripped 0 bases from V and 6 bases from J, with 5 bases between. This CDR3 reads CASSVVADTQYF. The CDR3 DNA reads as TGTGCCAGCAGCGTAGTTGCGGATACGCAGTATTTT. The variable domain in full, completed from reference TRBV9 and TRBJ2-3, reads DSGVTQTPKHLITATGQRVTLRCSPRSGDLSVYWYQQSLDQGLQFLIQYYNGEERAKGNILERFSAQQFPDLHSELNLSSLELGDSALYFCASSVVADTQYFGPGTRLTVL.

The CDR3 region is CASSVASFGAYEQYF. The CDR3 DNA follows: TGTGCCAGCAGCGTAGCTTCTTTCGGAGCCTACGAGCAGTACTTC. The chain is built from TRBV9 and TRBJ2-7; D gene ambiguous. The CDR3 runs 15 residues. Germline CDR1 and CDR2: SGDLS and YYNGEE. Trimming left V 0 bases short and J 2 bases short, with 12 bases between.

This sequence joins TRBV7-8 and TRBJ2-5; D unresolved. The CDR3 totals 13 residues. CDR1 and CDR2 from the germline V gene are SGHVS and FQNEAQ. V was trimmed by 1 base and J by 0 bases, leaving 3 bases between them. This chain's CDR3 is CASSLGNQETQYF. The CDR3 coding sequence is TGTGCCAGCAGCTTAGGGAACCAAGAGACCCAGTACTTC.

The CDR3: CSDSGATDTQYF. The DNA of the CDR3 is TGCAGCGATTCAGGAGCCACAGATACGCAGTATTTT. The rearrangement joins TRBV29-1 to TRBJ2-3; no clear D gene. Germline assignment: CDR1 SQVTM and CDR2 ANQGSEA. The germline V and J ends were trimmed by 7 bases and 2 bases, with 10 bases remaining between them. The CDR3 has 12 amino acids.

The V gene is TRBV27, the J gene TRBJ2-3, with D unresolved. Germline lookup yields CDR1 MNHEY and CDR2 SMNVEV (reference sequence). The CDR3 covers 14 residues. Deletions cut 2 bases from V and 0 bases from J, with 6 bases between. The CDR3 DNA is TGTGCCAGCAGTTTAGCCAGGAGCACAGATACGCAGTATTTT. Its translation is CASSLARSTDTQYF.

The rearrangement uses TRBV23-1 and TRBJ2-3; TRBD1 matches at 9 bases. TRBV23-1 is marked as an open reading frame, function uncertain. The CDR3 has 16 amino acids. V was clipped by 5 bases and J by 2 bases; unmatched bases: 8. The CDR3 spells CASSTRTGAFTDTQYF. The DNA for the CDR3 is TGCGCCAGCAGTACCCGGACAGGGGCCTTCACAGATACGCAGTATTTT.

The gene calls are TRBV5-1 and TRBJ2-2; 7 positions agree with TRBD1. Trimming removed 4 bases from V and 6 bases from J; junction bases left unmatched: 15. The CDR3 has 17 residues. The germline CDR1 and CDR2 sequences are SGHRS and YFSETQ. CDR3 nucleotide sequence: TGCGCCAGCAGCCCGAATGGGGCAGGGGGTTTCGCCGGGGAGCTGTTTTTT. It specifies CASSPNGAGGFAGELFF.

In nucleotides, the CDR3 is TGTGCCAGCAGCTTGCGGGACCAGGGGTATATAGATACGCAGTATTTT. Its translation is CASSLRDQGYIDTQYF. The chain uses TRBV5-4 and TRBJ2-3, with D perhaps TRBD1 (6 bases). CDR1 is SGHNT and CDR2 is YYREEE in the germline V gene (reference sequence). This CDR3 has 16 residues. V was cut by 1 base and J by 5 bases, with 17 bases left in between.

The chain carries TRBV6-5 and TRBJ2-7; 10 positions match TRBD1. CDR1 MNHEY and CDR2 SVGAGI come from the germline V gene. There are 15 residues in the CDR3. The V segment lost 5 bases and the J segment 1 base; nucleotides outside the gene matches: 5. Here the CDR3 DNA reads TGTGCCAGCAGTCGGACAGGGGGGGAGTCCTACGAGCAGTACTTC. Its translation is CASSRTGGESYEQYF.

V usage is TRBV28 and J usage is TRBJ1-1; a possible D gene is TRBD1 (5 bases). Germline values: CDR1 MDHEN, CDR2 SYDVKM. The CDR3 contains 14 residues. V was trimmed by 5 bases and J by 7 bases, leaving 17 bases between them. Here the CDR3 DNA reads TGTGCCAGCAGTCCCCGTAAAGGGGATAGTGAAGCTTTCTTT. This sequence encodes CASSPRKGDSEAFF.

This chain links TRBV6-5 with TRBJ2-7; 9 nucleotides align to TRBD1. Germline assignment: CDR1 MNHEY and CDR2 SVGAGI. CDR3 length: 15 amino acids. The trim removed 5 bases at V and 6 bases at J, leaving 11 bases unmatched. CDR3 region: CASSGQRDRVSEQYF. In DNA, the CDR3 is TGTGCCAGCAGTGGTCAACGGGACAGGGTTTCCGAGCAGTACTTC.

This clone appeared a few times. The chain links TRBV7-8 to TRBJ2-7; 12 positions match TRBD2. Germline loops: CDR1 SGHVS, CDR2 FQNEAQ. The CDR3 consists of 18 residues. The V gene end was trimmed by 1 base and the J gene end by 2 bases; junction bases not matched to a gene: 9. The CDR3 DNA sequence: TGTGCCAGCAGCTTAGGGTCCCCTAGCGGGAGGGCCCCCTACGAGCAGTACTTC. Translation: CASSLGSPSGRAPYEQYF.

The J gene is TRBJ2-1, the V gene TRBV5-1; a possible D gene is TRBD2 (5 bases). This CDR3 is built from 15 residues. Germline CDR1 SGHRS, CDR2 YFSETQ. Trimming left V 7 bases short and J 4 bases short, with 18 bases between. The CDR3 loop reads CASSEVVALYNEQFF. DNA of the CDR3: TGCGCCAGCTCCGAGGTGGTAGCGCTATACAATGAGCAGTTCTTC.

The gene calls are TRBV15 and TRBJ2-7; 7 bases are a match to TRBD2. Germline CDR1 and CDR2: LNHNV and YYDKDF (reference sequence). V gave up 0 bases and J gave up 4 bases; unmatched junction bases: 9. CDR3 size: 16 residues. CDR3 protein: CATSRDFASGSYEQYF. The CDR3 DNA reads as TGTGCCACCAGCAGAGATTTCGCTAGCGGAAGTTACGAGCAGTACTTC.

The chain recombines TRBV4-1 with TRBJ2-1; 10 bases line up with TRBD2. J was trimmed by 7 bases and V by 1 base; bases with no gene match: 7. This CDR3 has 16 residues. Germline values: CDR1 MGHRA, CDR2 YSYEKL. CDR3 DNA: TGCGCCAGCAGCCAAGTGTCGCTAGCGGGAGATAATGAGCAGTTCTTC. It is translated as CASSQVSLAGDNEQFF.

With respect to this clone: Distinct nucleotide sequences in the sample also encode this CDR3. The rearrangement uses TRBV5-1 and TRBJ2-3, with a weak D call TRBD1 (6 bases). The CDR3 is 15 residues long. Germline loops: CDR1 SGHRS, CDR2 YFSETQ. V gave up 2 bases and J gave up 0 bases, with 10 bases separating them. CDR3 amino acids: CASSLQGPSTDTQYF. The CDR3 bases are TGCGCCAGCAGCTTACAGGGACCCAGCACAGATACGCAGTATTTT.

The V call is TRBV14, the J call TRBJ2-5; D possibly uses TRBD1 or TRBD2 (5 bases each). CDR3 length: 14 residues. CDR1 and CDR2 from the germline V gene are SGHDN and FVKESK. Trimming left V 3 bases short and J 6 bases short, with 14 bases between. CDR3 bases: TGTGCCAGCAGCCAGCTCGGGCCGGGACAGACCCAGTACTTC. Translated, it gives CASSQLGPGQTQYF.

The V and J genes are TRBV7-2 and TRBJ2-3, with 11 bases matching TRBD2. V shed 2 bases, J shed 7 bases, and the junction held 5 bases outside the gene matches. In germline, CDR1 is SGHTA, CDR2 FQGNSA. There are 15 residues in the CDR3. CDR3 DNA sequence: TGTGCCAGCAGCTTACTAGCGGGAGGTGTGAATACGCAGTATTTT. Translated, it gives CASSLLAGGVNTQYF.

This clone was found a few times. The rearrangement joins TRBV25-1 to TRBJ2-7; D may be TRBD1 or TRBD2 (5 bases each). V was shortened by 5 bases and J by 6 bases, with 26 bases between the two germline ends. Germline CDR1 and CDR2: MGHDK and SYGVNS. This CDR3 spans 17 amino acids. Here the CDR3 DNA reads TGTGCCAGCAGTTTCGCGTCGGGGCAGGGAAGGTCGCGCGAGCAGTACTTC. This sequence encodes CASSFASGQGRSREQYF.

V usage is TRBV5-1 and J usage is TRBJ1-4; the match to TRBD1 covers 8 bases. Germline V gene sequence: CDR1 SGHRS, CDR2 YFSETQ. V was clipped by 3 bases and J by 6 bases; unmatched bases: 4. The CDR3 length is 14 residues. CDR3 protein: CASSSLQGDEKLFF. The CDR3 DNA follows: TGCGCCAGCAGCTCACTACAGGGGGATGAAAAACTGTTTTTT.

V gene TRBV2 combines with J gene TRBJ1-2, with D possibly TRBD1 on 5 matching bases. The CDR3 runs 13 residues. V lost 6 bases and J lost 3, with 11 bases in between. Per the germline V gene, CDR1 is SNHLY and CDR2 is FYNNEI. DNA for the CDR3: TGTGCCAGCAGATTCAGGGACGACTATGGCTACACCTTC. Translation: CASRFRDDYGYTF.

The V call is TRBV10-1, the J call TRBJ2-7; D perhaps matches TRBD1 (5 bases). The ends were cut back, 2 bases at V and 1 base at J, with 12 bases in the middle. Germline V CDR1 and CDR2: WNHNN, SYGVQD (reference sequence). This CDR3 contains 15 residues. DNA of the CDR3: TGCGCCAGCAGTGAGGAAGGTAGGGGATCCTACGAGCAGTACTTC. Its translation: CASSEEGRGSYEQYF.

The chain combines TRBV28 with TRBJ2-1; 15 bases line up with TRBD2. CDR1 and CDR2 from the germline V gene are MDHEN and SYDVKM. CDR3 size: 17 residues. V shed 4 bases and J 9 bases; nucleotides not matched to a gene: 10. This CDR3 is CASSSRPGLAGGIEQFF. CDR3 coding DNA: TGTGCCAGCAGTTCCCGCCCCGGACTAGCGGGAGGGATTGAGCAGTTCTTC.

This clone was seen once. This chain uses TRBV6-5 with TRBJ2-6, with 7 bases aligning to TRBD2. The CDR3 covers 16 residues. Germline loops: CDR1 MNHEY, CDR2 SVGAGI. Germline trimming cut 0 bases from V and 4 bases from J; bases unmatched to any gene: 3. The CDR3 protein is CASSYSAGAGANVLTF. Here the CDR3 DNA reads TGTGCCAGCAGTTACTCGGCGGGAGCCGGGGCCAACGTCCTGACTTTC.

The rearrangement uses TRBV7-9 and TRBJ2-4, with 7 positions matching TRBD1. Trimming cost V 3 bases and J 1 base; bases outside gene matches: 6. This CDR3 is 16 amino acids long. Germline values: CDR1 SEHNR, CDR2 FQNEAQ (reference sequence). CDR3 amino acids: CASSLGQGVAKNIQYF. CDR3 nucleotides: TGTGCCAGCAGCTTGGGGCAGGGGGTGGCCAAAAACATTCAGTACTTC.

The V call is TRBV9, the J call TRBJ2-1; the D is unclear. V lost 0 bases to trimming and J lost 8 bases, with 12 bases between them. The length of the CDR3 is 14 residues. Germline V gene data show CDR1 as SGDLS and CDR2 as YYNGEE. The CDR3 DNA reads as TGTGCCAGCAGCGTAGCTACCGGGTTCCATGAGCAGTTCTTC. Its protein is CASSVATGFHEQFF.